The T cell receptor (beta chain) under discussion was sequenced for a study of graft-versus-host responses after intestinal transplantation. Overall study context: Isolated intestinal, liver-intestinal, or multivisceral transplants had been given to the recipients. For two to four years after anti-thymocyte globulin induction, all recipients took tacrolimus and steroids. Findings and limits, study-wide: Early HvG declines after transplant were associated with peak circulating GvH clone levels. The marrow of recipients harbored GvH clones, and ileum or blood showed some of them first.

Concerning this clone: Its antigen is undetermined.

This CDR3 is built from 12 residues. Deletions cut 5 bases from V and 2 bases from J, with 7 bases between. Germline V gives CDR1 LNHDA, CDR2 SQIVND (reference sequence). Measured with immunoSEQ multiplex PCR; TCRdb has only the in-frame clones, and not every one. The table records about 130,000 clones, 92% of them present only once. The clonotype originates from a human donor who received an intestinal transplant. The source material was unstimulated CD4+ T cells sorted from spleen or lymph node cells, sampled before intestinal transplant. V gene TRBV19 combines with J gene TRBJ2-7; D may be TRBD2 (6 bases). This CDR3 is CASSAGPYEQYF. The CDR3 DNA sequence: TGTGCCAGTAGTGCGGGACCCTACGAGCAGTACTTC.